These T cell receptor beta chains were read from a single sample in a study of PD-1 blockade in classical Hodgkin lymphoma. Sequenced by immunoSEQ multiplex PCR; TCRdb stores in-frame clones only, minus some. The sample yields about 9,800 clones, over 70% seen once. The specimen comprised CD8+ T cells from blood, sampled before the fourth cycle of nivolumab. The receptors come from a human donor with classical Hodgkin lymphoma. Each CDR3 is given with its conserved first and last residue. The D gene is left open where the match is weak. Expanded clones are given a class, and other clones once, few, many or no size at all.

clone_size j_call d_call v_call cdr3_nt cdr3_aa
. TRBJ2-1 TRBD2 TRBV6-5 TGTGCCAGCAGTTACGGGACTAGCCCCTCGGATGAGCAGTTCTTC CASSYGTSPSDEQFF
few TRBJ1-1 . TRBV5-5 TGTGCCAGCAGCCCCCGGGACACCGGTGAAGCTTTCTTT CASSPRDTGEAFF
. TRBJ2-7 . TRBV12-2 TGTGCAAGTCGCTCCGCTGGACAGGGGTCCAACTACGAGCAGTACTTC CASRSAGQGSNYEQYF
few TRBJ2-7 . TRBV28 TGTGCCAGCAGTTTAGGGGAGACCTACGAGCAGTACTTC CASSLGETYEQYF
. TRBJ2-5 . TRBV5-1 TGCGCCAGCAGCCACGGGCCAGAGTCGCACTTC CASSHGPESHF
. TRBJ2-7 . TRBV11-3 TGTGCCAGCAGCTTCGGCGCCTACGAGCAGTACTTC CASSFGAYEQYF
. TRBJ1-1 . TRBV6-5 TGTGCCAGCAACCTGGGGGGTCACACTGAAGCTTTCTTT CASNLGGHTEAFF
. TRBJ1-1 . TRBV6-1 TGTGCCAGCAGTTGGACCAACATGAACACTGAAGCTTTCTTT CASSWTNMNTEAFF
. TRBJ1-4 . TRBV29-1 TGCAGCGTTGATGTTTCAGGGGCTTCTGGAAAACTGTTTTTT CSVDVSGASGKLFF
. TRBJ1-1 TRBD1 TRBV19 TGTGCCAGTAGCCAGGGGGCGTGGGACACTGAAGCTTTCTTT CASSQGAWDTEAFF
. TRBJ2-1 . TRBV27 TGTGCCAGCAGTTTATCGGACGGGTGGAATGAGCAGTTCTTC CASSLSDGWNEQFF
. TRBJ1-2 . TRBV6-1 TGTGCCAGCAGTCTTACTGCCCTCTATGGCTACACCTTC CASSLTALYGYTF
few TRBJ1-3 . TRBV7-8 TGTGCCAGCAGCTCCGGATACACCATATATTTT CASSSGYTIYF
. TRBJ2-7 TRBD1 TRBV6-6 TGTGCCAGCGGCACCGGGACAGGGACCTACGAGCAGTACTTC CASGTGTGTYEQYF
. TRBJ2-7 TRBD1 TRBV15 TGTGCCACCAGCAAAGAGAGGGACAGGTTTTACGAGCAGTACTTC CATSKERDRFYEQYF
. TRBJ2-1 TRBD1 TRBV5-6 TGTGCCAGCAGCCCGGACGCGGGACAGGGGCCATACAATGAGCAGTTCTTC CASSPDAGQGPYNEQFF
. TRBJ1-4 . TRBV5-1 TGCGCCAGCAGGGCAGACAGTGCAACTAATGAAAAACTGTTTTTT CASRADSATNEKLFF
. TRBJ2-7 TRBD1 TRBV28 TGTGCCAGCAGGGCCCGGGACAGTGCCTACGAGCAGTACTTC CASRARDSAYEQYF
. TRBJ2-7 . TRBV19 TGTGCCAGTAGTATAGACGCCGGGTCCTACGAGCAGTACTTC CASSIDAGSYEQYF
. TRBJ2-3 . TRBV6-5 TGTGCCAGCAGTTATGGAGGGTACACAGATACGCAGTATTTT CASSYGGYTDTQYF
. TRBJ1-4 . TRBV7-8 TGTGCCAGCAGCCTACAGGGAACCCTTGAAAAACTGTTTTTT CASSLQGTLEKLFF
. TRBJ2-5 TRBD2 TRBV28 TGTGCCAGCAGTTTAGGGGGGGATGGCGGGTTCTTCGAGACCCAGTACTTC CASSLGGDGGFFETQYF
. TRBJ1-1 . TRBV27 TGTGCCAGCAGTTTATCATGGTCGGGGAACACTGAAGCTTTCTTT CASSLSWSGNTEAFF
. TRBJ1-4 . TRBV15 TGTGCCACCAGCAGAGATACCGGAGCTAATGAAAAACTGTTTTTT CATSRDTGANEKLFF
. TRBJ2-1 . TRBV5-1 TGCGCCAGCAGCTTGGCCGGGTTAAGGTTCTTC CASSLAGLRFF